Presented here are 15 T cell receptor beta chains from one specimen sequenced in a study of blood T cell repertoires in COVID-19. Sequenced by immunoSEQ multiplex PCR; TCRdb stores in-frame clones only, minus some. The table lists about 80,000 clones, approximately 88% of them singletons. Sequencing was carried out using peripheral blood. Receptors originate from a woman aged 80 or older with acute or convalescent COVID-19.

The genes are TRBV9 and TRBJ2-3, with D maybe TRBD1 (5 bases). Trimming cost V 3 bases and J 4 bases, with 9 bases left between them. CDR3 length equals 13 residues. Germline CDR1 reads SGDLS; CDR2 reads YYNGEE. The DNA of the CDR3 is TGTGCCAGCAGCGGGGGCCCCTCAGATACGCAGTATTTT. It yields the protein CASSGGPSDTQYF.

This clone was found a few times. The V call is TRBV12-3 or TRBV12-4, the J call TRBJ1-2; D gene uncertain. The CDR3 sequence is 13 residues long. Between the trimmed V and J ends, which lost 8 bases and 2 bases, there was a span of 12 bases. The CDR3 nucleotides read TGTGCCAGCGGGAGCGACGGGAACTATGGCTACACCTTC. The encoded protein is CASGSDGNYGYTF.

The chain combines TRBV18 with TRBJ1-5; 10 nucleotides agree with TRBD1. The germline V gene has CDR1 KGHSH and CDR2 LQKENI. Germline trimming cut 5 bases from V and 6 bases from J; bases unmatched to any gene: 4. The CDR3 totals 14 residues. This chain's CDR3 is CASSATGGSQPQHF. The CDR3 region has the DNA TGTGCCAGCTCAGCGACAGGGGGCAGTCAGCCCCAGCATTTT.

This chain links TRBV10-3 with TRBJ1-2; 10 positions match TRBD1. J was trimmed by 8 bases and V by 8 bases; bases with no gene match: 8. CDR1 is ENHRY and CDR2 is SYGVKD in the germline V gene. The length of the CDR3 is 13 residues. As DNA, the CDR3 is TGTGCCATCGGAAAGACAGGGGGCCAAGGCTACACCTTC. As protein: CAIGKTGGQGYTF.

This chain uses TRBV7-2 with TRBJ2-7; 10 bases agree with TRBD2. J lost 1 base, V lost 1 base, and 4 bases had no gene match. CDR1 is SGHTA and CDR2 is FQGNSA in the germline V gene. The CDR3 has 16 amino acids. In DNA form, the CDR3 reads TGTGCCAGCAGCTTAGGCTCGACTAGCGGGTCCTACGAGCAGTACTTC. This translates into CASSLGSTSGSYEQYF.

The V and J genes are TRBV28 and TRBJ1-5; possible D gene TRBD1, 5 bases. V was clipped by 3 bases and J by 1 base, with 7 bases between them. This CDR3 spans 14 amino acids. The germline V gene has CDR1 MDHEN and CDR2 SYDVKM. The CDR3 here is CASSLGGSNQPQHF. CDR3 coding DNA: TGTGCCAGCAGTTTGGGGGGGAGCAATCAGCCCCAGCATTTT. Looking up the rest from reference TRBV28 and TRBJ1-5 gives the full variable domain: DVKVTQSSRYLVKRTGEKVFLECVQDMDHENMFWYRQDPGLGLRLIYFSYDVKMKEKGDIPEGYSVSREKKERFSLILESASTNQTSMYLCASSLGGSNQPQHFGDGTRLSIL.

The chain is built from TRBV20-1 and TRBJ1-5, with a possible D match to TRBD1 (6 bases). CDR1 is DFQATT, CDR2 SNEGSKA, per germline (reference sequence). Trimming removed 3 bases from V and 1 base from J, with 13 bases in between. This CDR3 is 15 amino acids long. In nucleotides, the CDR3 is TGCAGTGCTAGTGTACAGGGTAGGAGCAATCAGCCCCAGCATTTT. It translates to CSASVQGRSNQPQHF.

The CDR3 region has the DNA TGCGCCAGCAGCTTTGGGACAGGGCGTCAGCCCCAGCATTTT. Translation gives CASSFGTGRQPQHF. The V call is TRBV5-1, the J call TRBJ1-5, with 9 bases that match TRBD1. The CDR3 length is 14 residues. The germline gives CDR1 SGHRS, CDR2 YFSETQ. The V gene end was trimmed by 2 bases and the J gene end by 6 bases; junction bases not matched to a gene: 3.

V gene TRBV18 combines with J gene TRBJ1-3, with D possibly matching TRBD1 (5 bases). CDR3 size: 14 residues. The germline V gene has CDR1 KGHSH and CDR2 LQKENI. Deletions cut 3 bases from V and 1 base from J, with 7 bases between. The CDR3: CASSPQGSGNTIYF. As DNA, the CDR3 is TGTGCCAGCTCACCCCAGGGATCTGGAAACACCATATATTTT.

The rearrangement uses TRBV7-9 and TRBJ2-7; D is possibly TRBD1 (7 bases). V was trimmed by 6 bases and J by 5 bases, leaving 11 bases between them. The CDR3 is 12 residues long. Germline V gives CDR1 SEHNR, CDR2 FQNEAQ (reference sequence). The CDR3 nucleotides read TGTGCCAGCAGTCCAGGGGGGAACGAGCAGTACTTC. Translated: CASSPGGNEQYF.

The chain recombines TRBV5-6 with TRBJ1-2, with D maybe TRBD1 (5 bases). V was pared by 4 bases and J by 7 bases, with 14 bases between. CDR3 size: 13 residues. CDR1 is SGHDT and CDR2 is YYEEEE in the germline V gene. The CDR3: CASSPPGLGGYTF. The DNA for the CDR3 is TGTGCCAGCAGCCCACCAGGGTTAGGTGGCTACACCTTC.

The chain recombines TRBV11-3 with TRBJ2-2, with 8 bases matching TRBD2. CDR1 SGHNT and CDR2 YENEEA come from the germline V gene. There are 14 residues in the CDR3. V lost 4 bases to trimming and J lost 3 bases; unmatched junction nucleotides: 1. CDR3 protein: CASSYGRDTGELFF. CDR3 nucleotides: TGTGCCAGCAGCTACGGGAGGGACACCGGGGAGCTGTTTTTT.

The rearrangement joins TRBV6-5 to TRBJ2-7, with TRBD1 matching over 9 bases. V gave up 7 bases and J gave up 4 bases; unmatched junction bases: 11. This CDR3 spans 15 amino acids. Germline V gene data show CDR1 as MNHEY and CDR2 as SVGAGI. The CDR3 here is CASTQPGTGSYEQYF. The CDR3 nucleotides are TGTGCCAGCACCCAACCCGGGACAGGGTCTTACGAGCAGTACTTC.

V is TRBV29-1 and J is TRBJ2-1; TRBD2 agrees at 7 bases. Germline V gene data show CDR1 as SQVTM and CDR2 as ANQGSEA. V gave up 5 bases and J gave up 1 base; unmatched junction bases: 5. This CDR3 has 14 amino acids. The CDR3 sequence is CSVSGGRSYNEQFF. The CDR3 DNA follows: TGCAGCGTTTCGGGCGGGAGATCCTACAATGAGCAGTTCTTC.

The chain links TRBV9 to TRBJ1-1; D not certain. The length of the CDR3 is 14 residues. Germline V gene sequence: CDR1 SGDLS, CDR2 YYNGEE. V shed 3 bases and J shed 1 base, with 10 bases lying between them. The CDR3 here is CASSARVSNTEAFF. The CDR3 DNA follows: TGTGCCAGCAGCGCGAGAGTCTCGAACACTGAAGCTTTCTTT. Complete variable domain (other parts from reference TRBV9 and TRBJ1-1): DSGVTQTPKHLITATGQRVTLRCSPRSGDLSVYWYQQSLDQGLQFLIQYYNGEERAKGNILERFSAQQFPDLHSELNLSSLELGDSALYFCASSARVSNTEAFFGQGTRLTVV.